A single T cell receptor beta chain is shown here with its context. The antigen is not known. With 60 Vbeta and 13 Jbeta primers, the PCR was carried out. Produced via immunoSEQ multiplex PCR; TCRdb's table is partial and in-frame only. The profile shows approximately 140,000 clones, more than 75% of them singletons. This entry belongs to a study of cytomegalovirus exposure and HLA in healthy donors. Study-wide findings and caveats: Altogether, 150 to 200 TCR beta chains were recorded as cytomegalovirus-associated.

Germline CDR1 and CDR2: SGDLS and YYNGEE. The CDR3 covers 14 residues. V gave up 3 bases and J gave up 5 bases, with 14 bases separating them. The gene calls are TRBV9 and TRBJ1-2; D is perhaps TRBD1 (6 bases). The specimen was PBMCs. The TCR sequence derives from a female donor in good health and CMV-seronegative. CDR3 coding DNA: TGTGCCAGCAGCGCCGTGGGGGGGGCATATGGCTACACCTTC. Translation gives CASSAVGGAYGYTF.